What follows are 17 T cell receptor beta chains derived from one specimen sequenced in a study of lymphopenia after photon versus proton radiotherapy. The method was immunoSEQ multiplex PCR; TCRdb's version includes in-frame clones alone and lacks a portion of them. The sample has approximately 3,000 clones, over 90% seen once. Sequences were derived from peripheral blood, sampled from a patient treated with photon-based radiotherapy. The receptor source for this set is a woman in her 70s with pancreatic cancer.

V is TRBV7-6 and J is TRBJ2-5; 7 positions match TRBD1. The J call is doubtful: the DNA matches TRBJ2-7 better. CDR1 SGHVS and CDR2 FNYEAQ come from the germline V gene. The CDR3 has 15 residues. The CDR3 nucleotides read TGTGCCAGCAGCTTAGGGGGGACAGCCTCCTACGAGCAGTACTTC. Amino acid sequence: CASSLGGTASYEQYF.

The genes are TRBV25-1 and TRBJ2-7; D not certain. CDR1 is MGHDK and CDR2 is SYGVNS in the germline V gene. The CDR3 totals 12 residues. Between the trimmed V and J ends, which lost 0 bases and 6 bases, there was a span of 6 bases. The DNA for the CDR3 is TGTGCCAGCAGTGAATATACGGGCGAGCAGTACTTC. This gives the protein CASSEYTGEQYF.

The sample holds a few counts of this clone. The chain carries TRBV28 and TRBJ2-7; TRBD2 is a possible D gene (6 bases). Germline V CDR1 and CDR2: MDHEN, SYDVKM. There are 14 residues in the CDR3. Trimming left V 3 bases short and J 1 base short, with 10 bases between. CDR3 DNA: TGTGCCAGCAGTTTGGGGGGTCTGTCCTACGAGCAGTACTTC. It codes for CASSLGGLSYEQYF.

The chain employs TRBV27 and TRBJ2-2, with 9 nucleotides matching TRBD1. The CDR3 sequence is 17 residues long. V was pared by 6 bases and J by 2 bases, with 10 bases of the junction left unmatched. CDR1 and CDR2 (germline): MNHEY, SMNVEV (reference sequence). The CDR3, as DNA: TGTGCCAGCAGGATAAACCCGGGACAGGGAAACACCGGGGAGCTGTTTTTT. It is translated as CASRINPGQGNTGELFF.

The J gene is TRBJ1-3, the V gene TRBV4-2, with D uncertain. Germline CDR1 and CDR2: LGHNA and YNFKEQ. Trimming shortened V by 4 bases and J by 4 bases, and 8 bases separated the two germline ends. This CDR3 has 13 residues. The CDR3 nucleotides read TGTGCCAGCAGCCCCCCCGGGGGAAACACCATATATTTT. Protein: CASSPPGGNTIYF.

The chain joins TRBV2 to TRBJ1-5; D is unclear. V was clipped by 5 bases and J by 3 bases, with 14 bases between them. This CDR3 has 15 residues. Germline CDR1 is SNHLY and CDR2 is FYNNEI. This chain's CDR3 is CASSSSDGFNQPQHF. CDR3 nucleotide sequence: TGTGCCAGCAGTTCCAGCGACGGTTTCAATCAGCCCCAGCATTTT.

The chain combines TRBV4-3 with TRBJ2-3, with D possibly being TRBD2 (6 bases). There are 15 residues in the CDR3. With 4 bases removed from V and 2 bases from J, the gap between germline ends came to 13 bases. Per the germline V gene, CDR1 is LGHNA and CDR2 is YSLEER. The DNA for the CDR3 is TGCGCCAGCAGCCGAGACGGGGAGGACACAGATACGCAGTATTTT. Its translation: CASSRDGEDTDTQYF.

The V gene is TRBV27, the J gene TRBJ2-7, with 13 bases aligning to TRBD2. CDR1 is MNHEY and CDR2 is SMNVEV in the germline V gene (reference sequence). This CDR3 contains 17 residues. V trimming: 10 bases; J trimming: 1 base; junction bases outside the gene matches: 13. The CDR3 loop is CATISRPGLAGSYEQYF. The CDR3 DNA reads TGTGCCACCATCTCGCGTCCGGGACTAGCGGGATCCTACGAGCAGTACTTC.

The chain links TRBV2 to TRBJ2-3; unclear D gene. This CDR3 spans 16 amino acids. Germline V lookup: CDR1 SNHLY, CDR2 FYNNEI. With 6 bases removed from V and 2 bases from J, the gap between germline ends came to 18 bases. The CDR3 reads CASSPSLVTHTDTQYF. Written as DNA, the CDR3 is TGTGCCAGCAGCCCCTCCCTAGTAACCCACACAGATACGCAGTATTTT.

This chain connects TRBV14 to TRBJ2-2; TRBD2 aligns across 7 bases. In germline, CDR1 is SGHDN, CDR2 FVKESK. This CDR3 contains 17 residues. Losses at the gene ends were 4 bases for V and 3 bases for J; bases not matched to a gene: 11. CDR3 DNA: TGTGCCAGCAGCCGTGTATCGGGACTACAATACACCGGGGAGCTGTTTTTT. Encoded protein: CASSRVSGLQYTGELFF.

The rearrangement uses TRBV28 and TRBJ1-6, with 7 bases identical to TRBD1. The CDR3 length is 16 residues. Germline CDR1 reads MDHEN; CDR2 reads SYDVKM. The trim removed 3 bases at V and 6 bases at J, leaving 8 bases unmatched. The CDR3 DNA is TGTGCCAGCAGTTTCCAGGGGGGGGGAGGTAATTCACCCCTCCACTTT. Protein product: CASSFQGGGGNSPLHF.

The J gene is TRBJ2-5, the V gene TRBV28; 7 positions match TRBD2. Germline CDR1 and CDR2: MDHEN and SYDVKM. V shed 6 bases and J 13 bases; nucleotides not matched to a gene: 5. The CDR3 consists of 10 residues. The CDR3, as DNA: TGTGCCAGCAGGGGGGGGTCCTGGTACTTC. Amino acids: CASRGGSWYF.

This CDR3 is CASSKEGRGYTF. CDR3 DNA sequence: TGTGCCAGTAGTAAGGAGGGTCGCGGCTACACCTTC. The chain is built from TRBV19 and TRBJ1-2; D call uncertain. V lost 4 bases and J lost 8, with 11 bases in between. The CDR3 is 12 amino acids. Per germline, CDR1 LNHDA and CDR2 SQIVND (reference sequence).

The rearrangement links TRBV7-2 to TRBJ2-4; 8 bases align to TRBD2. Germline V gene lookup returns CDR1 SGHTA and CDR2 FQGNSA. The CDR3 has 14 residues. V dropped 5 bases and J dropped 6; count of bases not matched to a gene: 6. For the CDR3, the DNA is TGTGCCAGCAGCGCCCGGGAGGGAGCAAACATTCAGTACTTC. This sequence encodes CASSAREGANIQYF.

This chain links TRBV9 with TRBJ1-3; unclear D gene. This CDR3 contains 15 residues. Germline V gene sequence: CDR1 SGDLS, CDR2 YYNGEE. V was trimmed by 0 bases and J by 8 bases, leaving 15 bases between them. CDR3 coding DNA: TGTGCCAGCAGCGTAGGGGTCCGCCTAAGGGACACCATATATTTT. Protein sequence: CASSVGVRLRDTIYF.

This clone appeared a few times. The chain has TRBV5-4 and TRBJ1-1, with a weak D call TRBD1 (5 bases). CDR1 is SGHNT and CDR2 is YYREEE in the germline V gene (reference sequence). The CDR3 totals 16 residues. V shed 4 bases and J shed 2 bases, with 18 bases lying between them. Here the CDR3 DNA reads TGTGCCAGCAGCCTGTGGGTGGGGCTTTCCAACACTGAAGCTTTCTTT. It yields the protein CASSLWVGLSNTEAFF.

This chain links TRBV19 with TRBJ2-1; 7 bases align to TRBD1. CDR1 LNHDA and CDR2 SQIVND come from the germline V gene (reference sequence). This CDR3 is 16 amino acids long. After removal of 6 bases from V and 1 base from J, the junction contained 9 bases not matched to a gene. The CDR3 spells CASRPGQSLSYNEQFF. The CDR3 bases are TGTGCCAGTAGGCCGGGACAGTCCTTATCCTACAATGAGCAGTTCTTC. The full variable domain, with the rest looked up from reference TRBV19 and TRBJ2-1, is DGGITQSPKYLFRKEGQNVTLSCEQNLNHDAMYWYRQDPGQGLRLIYYSQIVNDFQKGDIAEGYSVSREKKESFPLTVTSAQKNPTAFYLCASRPGQSLSYNEQFFGPGTRLTVL.